This T cell receptor (beta chain) is from a study of blood T cell repertoires in COVID-19. Overall study: Samples came from the United States, Italy and Spain, spanning acute and convalescent COVID-19.

The germline V gene has CDR1 MNHEY and CDR2 SMNVEV (reference sequence). V lost 0 bases and J lost 0, with 11 bases in between. CDR3 length equals 16 residues. Original methodology: Amplification of reference gene primers was used by the study to estimate nucleated cell counts. Profiling relied on immunoSEQ multiplex PCR, and the TCRdb table lists in-frame clones only, not all of them. D and trimming come from the DNA, and the V and J calls and clone size come from that table. Of approximately 170,000 clones listed, 85% to 95% are singletons. The J gene is TRBJ1-2, the V gene TRBV27, with TRBD1 as a possible D gene (6 bases). The sequencing input was peripheral blood. This TCR derives from a woman aged 55 to 70 with COVID-19, enrolled during active disease. This CDR3 reads CASSLSYRVSNYGYTF. The CDR3 DNA is TGTGCCAGCAGTTTATCGTACAGGGTGTCTAACTATGGCTACACCTTC.